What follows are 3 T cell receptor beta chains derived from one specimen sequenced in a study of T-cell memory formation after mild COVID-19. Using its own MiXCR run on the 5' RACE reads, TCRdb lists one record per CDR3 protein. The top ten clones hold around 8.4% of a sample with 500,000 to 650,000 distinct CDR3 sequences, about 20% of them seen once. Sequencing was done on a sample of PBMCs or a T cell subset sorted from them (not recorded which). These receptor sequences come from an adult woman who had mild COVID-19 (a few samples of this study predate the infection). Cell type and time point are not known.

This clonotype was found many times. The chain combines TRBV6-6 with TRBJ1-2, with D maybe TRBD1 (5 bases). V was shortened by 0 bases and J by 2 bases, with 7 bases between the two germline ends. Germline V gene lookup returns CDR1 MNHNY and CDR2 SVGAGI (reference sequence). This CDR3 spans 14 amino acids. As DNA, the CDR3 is TGTGCCAGCAGTTACTCGCAGGGAAACTATGGCTACACCTTC. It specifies CASSYSQGNYGYTF.

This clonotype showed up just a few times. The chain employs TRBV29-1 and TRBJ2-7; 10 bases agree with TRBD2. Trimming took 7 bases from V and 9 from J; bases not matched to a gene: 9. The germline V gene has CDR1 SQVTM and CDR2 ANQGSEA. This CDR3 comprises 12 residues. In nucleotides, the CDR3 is TGCAGCGCCCAAGGACTAGCGGCGAGGCAGTACTTC. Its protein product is CSAQGLAARQYF.

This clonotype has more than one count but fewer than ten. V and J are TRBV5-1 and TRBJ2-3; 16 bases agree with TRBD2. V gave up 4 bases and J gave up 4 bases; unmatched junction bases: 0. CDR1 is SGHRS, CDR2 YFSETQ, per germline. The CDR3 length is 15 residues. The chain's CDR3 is CASSGTSGRADTQYF. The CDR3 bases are TGCGCCAGCAGCGGGACTAGCGGGAGGGCAGATACGCAGTATTTT.